This entry features one T cell receptor beta chain sequence. Indicated time point: newly diagnosed GD, antithyroid drugs for less than 3 months. The TCR library was made from RNA that had been extracted from PBMCs in TRIzol. The CDR3 has 14 residues. Per the germline V gene, CDR1 is SNHLY and CDR2 is FYNNEI. The germline V and J ends were trimmed by 3 bases and 7 bases, with 12 bases remaining between them. The data stem from a study of regulatory T cells in long-lasting Graves disease. HTBI primers from iRepertoire and Arm-PCR of CDR3 regions yielded the TCR beta libraries. TCRdb recomputed calls from the multiplex PCR reads with MiXCR, one row per CDR3 protein. The sample holds around 450,000 distinct CDR3 sequences, 15% seen once. These data were also reused for a study on T cells in Graves' hyperthyroidism and ophthalmopathy.

The specimen was peripheral blood mononuclear cells (PBMCs), collected at new diagnosis, from a patient treated with antithyroid drugs. The chain is built from TRBV2 and TRBJ2-2; a weak D match, TRBD2 (6 bases). This TCR was recovered from a woman aged 25 to 39 with Graves disease. CDR3 coding DNA: TGTGCCAGCAGTGATAGTGGGACTGGCGGGGAGCTGTTTTTT. Encoded protein: CASSDSGTGGELFF. Looking up the rest from reference TRBV2 and TRBJ2-2 gives the full variable domain: EPEVTQTPSHQVTQMGQEVILRCVPISNHLYFYWYRQILGQKVEFLVSFYNNEISEKSEIFDDQFSVERPDGSNFTLKIRSTKLEDSAMYFCASSDSGTGGELFFGEGSRLTVL.